This is a list of T cell receptor beta chains from one sample in a study of cytomegalovirus exposure and HLA in healthy donors. The repertoire was sequenced with immunoSEQ multiplex PCR; TCRdb's copy has only in-frame clones and lacks some. The data contain tens of thousands of clones, 85% to 95% of them singletons. Material: PBMCs. These receptors came from a man aged 18 to 35 in good health and CMV-seronegative. Each CDR3 is given with its conserved first and last residue. The D gene is left open where the match is weak. Clone size is stated in some rows and not others, as once, few, many or a class when expanded.

- | TRBJ2-2 | TRBD1 | TRBV6-6 | CASSYGQGSGELFF | TGTGCCAGCAGTTACGGACAGGGGAGCGGGGAGCTGTTTTTT
- | TRBJ1-5 | TRBD1 | TRBV7-9 | CASSSGTGGAGQPQHF | TGTGCCAGCAGCTCCGGGACAGGGGGCGCGGGCCAGCCCCAGCATTTT
- | TRBJ2-2 | - | TRBV6-1 | CASSIYSLPGELFF | TGTGCCAGCAGTATTTACAGTCTCCCCGGGGAGCTGTTTTTT
- | TRBJ1-1 | TRBD1 | TRBV5-6 | CASSWTGGDTEAFF | TGTGCCAGCAGCTGGACAGGGGGTGACACTGAAGCTTTCTTT
few | TRBJ1-2 | TRBD1 | TRBV10-1 | CASRQGPCGGYTF | TGCGCCAGCCGACAGGGACCTTGCGGTGGCTACACCTTC
once | TRBJ2-1 | TRBD1 | TRBV6-5 | CASSRDRGRNNEQFF | TGTGCCAGCAGTCGCGACAGGGGGCGGAACAATGAGCAGTTCTTC
- | TRBJ2-7 | TRBD1 | TRBV4-2 | CASSEPWQGAYEQYF | TGTGCCAGCAGCGAACCTTGGCAGGGGGCCTACGAGCAGTACTTC
- | TRBJ2-3 | - | TRBV29-1 | CSVEGDSGRTDTQYF | TGCAGCGTTGAAGGTGACAGTGGACGCACAGATACGCAGTATTTT
- | TRBJ1-5 | - | TRBV5-6 | CASSLGGGRQPQHF | TGTGCCAGCAGCTTGGGAGGAGGTCGGCAGCCCCAGCATTTT
- | TRBJ2-1 | TRBD2 | TRBV5-1 | CASSRLAREQFF | TGCGCCAGCAGTCGACTAGCCCGAGAGCAGTTCTTC
- | TRBJ2-3 | - | TRBV27 | CASKGSGTIDTQYF | TGTGCCAGCAAGGGCTCGGGAACAATAGATACGCAGTATTTT
- | TRBJ2-7 | - | TRBV20-1 | CSARGGYEQYF | TGCAGTGCTAGGGGAGGTTACGAGCAGTACTTC
- | TRBJ1-3 | - | TRBV7-9 | CASSMGPGAPAVGNTIYF | TGTGCCAGCAGCATGGGGCCTGGGGCGCCGGCCGTGGGAAACACCATATATTTT
- | TRBJ2-7 | - | TRBV30 | CAWNLGGVSYEQYF | TGTGCCTGGAATTTGGGCGGGGTGTCCTACGAGCAGTACTTC
- | TRBJ2-7 | - | TRBV7-2 | CASLGQPSYEQYF | TGTGCCAGCCTTGGACAGCCCTCCTACGAGCAGTACTTC
- | TRBJ2-3 | - | TRBV6-1 | CASSLTEPTDTQYF | TGTGCCAGCAGTCTGACAGAGCCCACAGATACGCAGTATTTT
- | TRBJ1-1 | - | TRBV19 | CASSIRDTNTEAFF | TGTGCCAGTAGTATCCGGGACACAAACACTGAAGCTTTCTTT